This T cell receptor (beta chain) emerged from a study of CD8+CD57+ T cells in acquired aplastic anemia. At the level of the study: An average of 3.2 ug of DNA was obtained from sorted CD4+ and CD8+ cells. Study results and caveats: Controls and patients did not differ significantly in CD8+ Simpson's diversity. Patients and controls shared 25 to 30 CD8+ CDR3 sequences, which appeared highly expressed in patients and within their immunodominant clones.

The CDR3 is 14 amino acids. Trimming at V came to 5 bases and at J to 1 base, leaving 8 bases not matched to a gene. Germline values: CDR1 SQVTM, CDR2 ANQGSEA. Genomic DNA provided the template from which TCR beta VDJ and CDR3 profiles were obtained. Each CDR3 protein gets one entry after TCRdb re-called the reads with MiXCR. The repertoire consists of 180,000 or so distinct CDR3 sequences, with less than 55% occurring once and the leading ten covering about 2.9%. With respect to this clonotype: What it binds is not known.

The sample taken for sequencing was sorted CD4+, CD8+, or CD8+CD57+ T cells (not recorded which) from PBMCs. V usage is TRBV29-1 and J usage is TRBJ2-7, with TRBD2 identical over 7 bases. The clonotype originates from a human donor in good health. The CDR3 protein is CSVSASGFSYEQYF. CDR3 bases: TGCAGCGTTTCGGCTAGCGGATTTTCCTACGAGCAGTACTTC.